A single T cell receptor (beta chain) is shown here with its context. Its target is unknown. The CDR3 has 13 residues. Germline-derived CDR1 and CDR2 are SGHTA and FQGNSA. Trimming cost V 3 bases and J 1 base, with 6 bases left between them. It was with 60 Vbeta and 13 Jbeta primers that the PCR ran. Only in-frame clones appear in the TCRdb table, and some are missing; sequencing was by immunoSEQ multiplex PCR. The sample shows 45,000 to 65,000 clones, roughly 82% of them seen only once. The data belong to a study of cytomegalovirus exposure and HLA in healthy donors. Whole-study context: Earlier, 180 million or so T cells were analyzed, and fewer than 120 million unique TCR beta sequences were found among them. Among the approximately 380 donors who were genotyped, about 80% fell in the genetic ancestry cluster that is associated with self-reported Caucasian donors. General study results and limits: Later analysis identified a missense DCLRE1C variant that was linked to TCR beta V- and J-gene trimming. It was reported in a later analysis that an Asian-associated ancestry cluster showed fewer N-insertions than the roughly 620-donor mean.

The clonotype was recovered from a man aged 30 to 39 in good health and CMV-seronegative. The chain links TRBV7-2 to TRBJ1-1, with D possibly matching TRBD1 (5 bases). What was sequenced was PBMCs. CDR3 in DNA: TGTGCCAGCAGCTTCAGGGAGAACACTGAAGCTTTCTTT. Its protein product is CASSFRENTEAFF.